One sample yielded the 19 T cell receptor beta chains listed below, sequenced in a study of CD4 T cells in relation to SARS-CoV-2 and coronaviruses. CD4+ T cells from unexposed donors were obtained before the COVID-19 pandemic (2011-2018). The cells were cultured for approximately 10 days before CD4+ T cells were isolated. These TCRs' antigens remain unknown. TCRdb's copy holds only in-frame clones and misses some; the assay was immunoSEQ multiplex PCR. The sample lists 20,000 to 25,000 clones, 72% occurring once. Sequenced input: CD4+ T cells from PBMCs, cultured in vitro. These TCRs come from a human donor in good health.

This sequence joins TRBV30 and TRBJ2-4, with a weak D call TRBD1 (5 bases). V was pared by 2 bases and J by 9 bases, with 8 bases between. The CDR3 extends over 11 amino acids. The germline V gene has CDR1 GTSNPN and CDR2 SVGIG (reference sequence). The CDR3 here is CAWSSQGIQYF. CDR3 sequence (DNA): TGTGCCTGGAGTTCCCAGGGCATTCAGTACTTC.

This chain uses TRBV5-1 with TRBJ1-4; D might be TRBD1 (5 bases). The CDR3 sequence is 14 residues long. The V gene's germline CDR1 is SGHRS and CDR2 YFSETQ. Trimming removed 4 bases from V and 4 bases from J, with 11 bases in between. This chain's CDR3 is CASSMTAVNEKLFF. CDR3 coding DNA: TGCGCCAGCAGCATGACAGCCGTTAATGAAAAACTGTTTTTT.

This clone was counted between two and nine times. The rearrangement uses TRBV30 and TRBJ1-4; no firm D call. The ends were cut back, 0 bases at V and 8 bases at J, with 7 bases in the middle. CDR1 is GTSNPN and CDR2 is SVGIG in the germline V gene (reference sequence). CDR3 size: 12 residues. The CDR3 loop is CAWSVLREKLFF. The CDR3 nucleotides are TGTGCCTGGAGTGTACTAAGGGAAAAACTGTTTTTT.

The chain recombines TRBV6-2 or TRBV6-3 with TRBJ1-5; D gene unclear. Germline CDR1 reads MNHEY; CDR2 reads SVGEGT. The V end was cut by 6 bases, the J end by 7 bases, with 13 bases between. The length of the CDR3 is 13 residues. The CDR3 loop is CASSPDRRQPQHF. In DNA, the CDR3 is TGTGCCAGCAGCCCTGACCGCCGACAGCCCCAGCATTTT.

The chain couples TRBV6-5 to TRBJ1-6; 11 positions agree with TRBD1. Unmatched junction bases numbered 5, after V lost 6 bases and J lost 10 bases. Germline V gene sequence: CDR1 MNHEY, CDR2 SVGAGI. The CDR3 contains 14 residues. The CDR3, as DNA: TGTGCCAGCAGACCGGGACAGGGGGGATCACCCCTCCACTTT. This gives the protein CASRPGQGGSPLHF.

A few counts support this clone. This sequence joins TRBV7-2 and TRBJ2-7; D is possibly TRBD1 (6 bases). This CDR3 spans 15 amino acids. V was pared by 3 bases and J by 3 bases, with 15 bases between. In germline, CDR1 is SGHTA, CDR2 FQGNSA. The CDR3 region is CASSFSQGSYYEQYF. Written as DNA, the CDR3 is TGTGCCAGCAGCTTCTCACAGGGCTCATACTACGAGCAGTACTTC.

The rearrangement joins TRBV7-2 to TRBJ2-5; D is undetermined. The germline CDR1 and CDR2 sequences are SGHTA and FQGNSA. Between the trimmed V and J ends, which lost 8 bases and 0 bases, there was a span of 10 bases. This CDR3 region has 13 residues. CDR3: CASGLRYQETQYF. The DNA for the CDR3 is TGTGCCAGCGGATTAAGGTACCAAGAGACCCAGTACTTC.

The chain carries TRBV3-1 (or the pseudogene TRBV3-2) and TRBJ1-5; D might be TRBD1 (6 bases). V was shortened by 3 bases and J by 0 bases, with 21 bases between the two germline ends. Germline V gene lookup returns CDR1 LGHDT and CDR2 YNNKEL (reference sequence). CDR3 length: 19 residues. As DNA, the CDR3 is TGTGCCAGCAGCCAGACCTACAGGGCCGGGGTTACTAGCAATCAGCCCCAGCATTTT. Translated, it gives CASSQTYRAGVTSNQPQHF.

V is TRBV18 and J is TRBJ2-7, with D uncertain. Germline CDR1 is KGHSH and CDR2 is LQKENI. V gave up 2 bases and J gave up 3 bases, with 5 bases separating them. The CDR3 runs 12 residues. The CDR3 region is CASSPEGYEQYF. CDR3 sequence (DNA): TGTGCCAGCTCACCAGAAGGCTACGAGCAGTACTTC.

The chain recombines TRBV4-2 with TRBJ2-7, with 7 bases fitting TRBD2. The germline V gene encodes CDR1 LGHNA and CDR2 YNFKEQ. CDR3 size: 16 residues. The V gene end was trimmed by 0 bases and the J gene end by 3 bases; junction bases not matched to a gene: 8. CDR3 nucleotide sequence: TGTGCCAGCAGCCAAGATGAGACGGGAGGCCTCTACGAGCAGTACTTC. It encodes CASSQDETGGLYEQYF.

The rearrangement joins TRBV4-2 to TRBJ2-1; no reliable D call. Trimming removed 0 bases from V and 0 bases from J, with 12 bases in between. This CDR3 is 17 amino acids long. The V gene's germline CDR1 is LGHNA and CDR2 YNFKEQ. CDR3 nucleotides: TGTGCCAGCAGCCAAGACGGGCCAGCATCCTCCTACAATGAGCAGTTCTTC. Encoded protein: CASSQDGPASSYNEQFF.

The J gene is TRBJ2-7, the V gene TRBV7-9, with 10 bases aligning to TRBD2. Per the germline V gene, CDR1 is SEHNR and CDR2 is FQNEAQ (reference sequence). The junction had 7 bases not matched to a gene; V was cut back by 2 bases and J by 3 bases. The CDR3 is 16 amino acids. The DNA for the CDR3 is TGTGCCAGCAGCTTAATCGAGCGGGAGGGGATCTACGAGCAGTACTTC. Protein sequence: CASSLIEREGIYEQYF.

This chain connects TRBV20-1 to TRBJ2-3, with 7 bases that match TRBD1. Germline values: CDR1 DFQATT, CDR2 SNEGSKA (reference sequence). This CDR3 spans 14 amino acids. V dropped 3 bases and J dropped 2; count of bases not matched to a gene: 5. The CDR3 nucleotides read TGCAGTGCTAGTACAGGGGTTAACACAGATACGCAGTATTTT. It encodes CSASTGVNTDTQYF.

CDR3 sequence: CASKGTEAFF. CDR3 nucleotide sequence: TGTGCCAGCAAGGGAACTGAAGCTTTCTTT. The V gene is TRBV6-4, the J gene TRBJ1-1, with D unclear. There are 10 residues in the CDR3. V dropped 7 bases and J dropped 5 bases, with 5 bases sitting between them. Germline V CDR1 and CDR2: MRHNA, SNTAGT.

This chain links TRBV4-3 with TRBJ2-1, with 14 positions matching TRBD2. The CDR3 runs 18 residues. From germline, CDR1 is LGHNA and CDR2 YSLEER. Germline trimming cut 0 bases from V and 13 bases from J; bases unmatched to any gene: 14. The CDR3 sequence is CASSQEWPTSGRGPGQFF. As DNA, the CDR3 is TGCGCCAGCAGCCAAGAATGGCCGACTAGCGGGAGGGGTCCTGGACAGTTCTTC.

This chain's CDR3 is CAIKAGQTDTQYF. The CDR3 DNA follows: TGTGCCATCAAAGCGGGGCAAACAGATACGCAGTATTTT. This chain joins TRBV10-3 and TRBJ2-3; the match to TRBD2 covers 7 bases. CDR3 length equals 13 residues. Trimming at V came to 7 bases and at J to 3 bases, leaving 4 bases not matched to a gene. CDR1 is ENHRY and CDR2 is SYGVKD in the germline V gene.

In this sample, this clone turned up a few times. V usage is TRBV12-5 and J usage is TRBJ2-7, with D possibly being TRBD2 (6 bases). V lost 3 bases and J lost 2, with 11 bases in between. Germline V gene lookup returns CDR1 LGHNT and CDR2 FRNRAP. The CDR3 is 14 amino acids. CDR3 in amino acids: CASGLAGVTYEQYF. CDR3 bases: TGTGCTAGTGGTTTAGCGGGTGTTACCTACGAGCAGTACTTC.

This chain uses TRBV9 with TRBJ2-6; D is unresolved. V was pared by 4 bases and J by 2 bases, with 19 bases between. The CDR3 has 18 amino acids. CDR1 and CDR2 from the germline V gene are SGDLS and YYNGEE. This CDR3 is CASSPPSGWAPGANVLTF. CDR3 coding DNA: TGTGCCAGCAGCCCCCCCTCCGGCTGGGCCCCTGGGGCCAACGTCCTGACTTTC.

This clone has more than one count but fewer than ten. The chain is built from TRBV7-7 and TRBJ2-2; weak D call: TRBD1 (6 bases). The CDR3 is made up of 14 amino acids. Germline lookup yields CDR1 SSHAT and CDR2 FNYEAQ (reference sequence). V was clipped by 5 bases and J by 6 bases, with 13 bases between them. The CDR3 coding sequence is TGTGCCAGCAGCGTATCAGGACAGCCCGGGGAGCTGTTTTTT. Translation: CASSVSGQPGELFF.